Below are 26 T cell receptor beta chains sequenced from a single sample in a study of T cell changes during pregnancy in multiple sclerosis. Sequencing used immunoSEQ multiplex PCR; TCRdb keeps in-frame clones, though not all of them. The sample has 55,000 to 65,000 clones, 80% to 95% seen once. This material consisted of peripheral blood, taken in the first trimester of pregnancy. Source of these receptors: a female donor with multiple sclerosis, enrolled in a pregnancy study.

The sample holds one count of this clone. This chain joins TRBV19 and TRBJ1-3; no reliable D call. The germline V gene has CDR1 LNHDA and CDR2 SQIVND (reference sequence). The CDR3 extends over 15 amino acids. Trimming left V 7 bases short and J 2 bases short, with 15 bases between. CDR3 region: CASTSPGGPGNTIYF. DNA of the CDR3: TGTGCCAGTACCTCCCCCGGAGGACCTGGAAACACCATATATTTT.

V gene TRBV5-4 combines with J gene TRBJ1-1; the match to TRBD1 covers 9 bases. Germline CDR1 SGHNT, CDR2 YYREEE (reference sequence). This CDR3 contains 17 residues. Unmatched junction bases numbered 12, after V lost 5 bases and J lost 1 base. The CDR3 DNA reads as TGTGCCAGCAGTCCAACCCCCGGGACAGGGAAGAACACTGAAGCTTTCTTT. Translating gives CASSPTPGTGKNTEAFF.

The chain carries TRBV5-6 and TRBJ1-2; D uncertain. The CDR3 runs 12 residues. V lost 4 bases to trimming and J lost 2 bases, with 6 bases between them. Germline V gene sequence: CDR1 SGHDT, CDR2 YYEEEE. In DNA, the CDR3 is TGTGCCAGCAGCCCCGGGAACTATGGCTACACCTTC. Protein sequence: CASSPGNYGYTF.

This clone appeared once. CDR3 sequence reads: CASSVRTGMGTEAFF. The DNA for the CDR3 is TGTGCCAGCAGTGTACGGACAGGGATGGGGACTGAAGCTTTCTTT. The chain is built from TRBV2 and TRBJ1-1, with TRBD1 matching 8 bases. V was pared by 4 bases and J by 5 bases, with 9 bases of the junction left unmatched. From germline, CDR1 is SNHLY and CDR2 FYNNEI. CDR3 length equals 15 residues.

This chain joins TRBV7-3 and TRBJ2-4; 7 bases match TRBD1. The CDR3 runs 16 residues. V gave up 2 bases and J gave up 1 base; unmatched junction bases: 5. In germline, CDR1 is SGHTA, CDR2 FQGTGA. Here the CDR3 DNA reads TGTGCCAGCAGCTTAGAGGGGGCGCGGGCCAAAAACATTCAGTACTTC. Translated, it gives CASSLEGARAKNIQYF.

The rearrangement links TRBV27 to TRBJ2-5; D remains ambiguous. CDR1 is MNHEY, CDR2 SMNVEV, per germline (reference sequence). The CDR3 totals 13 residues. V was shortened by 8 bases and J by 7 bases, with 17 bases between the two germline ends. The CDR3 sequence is CASGFYGETTQYF. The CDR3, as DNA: TGTGCCAGCGGGTTTTATGGAGAGACGACCCAGTACTTC.

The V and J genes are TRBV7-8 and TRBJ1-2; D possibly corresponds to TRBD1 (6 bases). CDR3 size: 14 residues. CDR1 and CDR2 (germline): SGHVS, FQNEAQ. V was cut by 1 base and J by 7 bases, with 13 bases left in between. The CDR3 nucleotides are TGTGCCAGCAGCTTAGGTGTTTCCAGGGGTGGCTACACCTTC. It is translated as CASSLGVSRGGYTF.

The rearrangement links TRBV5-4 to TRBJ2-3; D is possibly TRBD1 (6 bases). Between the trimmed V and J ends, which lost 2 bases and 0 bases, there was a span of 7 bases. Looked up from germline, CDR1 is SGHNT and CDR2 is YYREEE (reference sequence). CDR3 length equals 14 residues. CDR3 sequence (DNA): TGTGCCAGCAGCTTAGGGGGAAGCACAGATACGCAGTATTTT. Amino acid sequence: CASSLGGSTDTQYF.

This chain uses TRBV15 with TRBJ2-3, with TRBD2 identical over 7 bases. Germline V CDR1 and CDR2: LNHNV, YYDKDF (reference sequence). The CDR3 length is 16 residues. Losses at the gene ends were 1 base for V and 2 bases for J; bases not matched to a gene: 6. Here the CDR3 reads CATSRGPGLDTDTQYF. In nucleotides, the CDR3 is TGTGCCACCAGCAGAGGGCCCGGACTAGACACAGATACGCAGTATTTT. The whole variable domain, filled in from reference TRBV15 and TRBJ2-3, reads DAMVIQNPRYQVTQFGKPVTLSCSQTLNHNVMYWYQQKSSQAPKLLFHYYDKDFNNEADTPDNFQSRRPNTSFCFLDIRSPGLGDTAMYLCATSRGPGLDTDTQYFGPGTRLTVL.

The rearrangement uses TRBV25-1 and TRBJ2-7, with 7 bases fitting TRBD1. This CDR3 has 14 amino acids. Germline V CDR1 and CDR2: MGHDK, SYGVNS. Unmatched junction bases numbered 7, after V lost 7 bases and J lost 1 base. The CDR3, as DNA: TGTGCCAGCATTGACGACAGGGAGTCCTACGAGCAGTACTTC. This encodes CASIDDRESYEQYF.

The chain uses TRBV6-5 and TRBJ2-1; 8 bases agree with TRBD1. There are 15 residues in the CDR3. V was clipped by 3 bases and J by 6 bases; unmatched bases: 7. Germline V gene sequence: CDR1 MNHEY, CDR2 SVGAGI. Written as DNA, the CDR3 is TGTGCCAGCAGTTATTCCCGGCAGGGGGCCAATGAGCAGTTCTTC. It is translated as CASSYSRQGANEQFF.

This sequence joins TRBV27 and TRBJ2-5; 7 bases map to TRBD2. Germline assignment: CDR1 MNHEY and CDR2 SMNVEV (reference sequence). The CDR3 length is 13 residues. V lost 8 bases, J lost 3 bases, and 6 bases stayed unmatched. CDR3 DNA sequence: TGTGCCAGCCGTGAGAGCGGGGAAGAGACCCAGTACTTC. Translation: CASRESGEETQYF.

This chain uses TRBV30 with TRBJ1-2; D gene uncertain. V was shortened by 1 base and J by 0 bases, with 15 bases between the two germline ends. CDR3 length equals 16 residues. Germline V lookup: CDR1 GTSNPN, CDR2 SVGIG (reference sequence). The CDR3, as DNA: TGTGCCTGGAGTGGGTTTCGTCAGAAGTCTAACTATGGCTACACCTTC. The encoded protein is CAWSGFRQKSNYGYTF.

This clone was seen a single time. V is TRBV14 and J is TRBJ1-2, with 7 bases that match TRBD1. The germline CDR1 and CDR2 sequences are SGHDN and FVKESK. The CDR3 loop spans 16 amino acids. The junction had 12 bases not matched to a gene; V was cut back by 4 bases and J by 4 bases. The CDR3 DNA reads TGTGCCAGCAGCCCCATCCAGACAGGGTGGCTCTATGGCTACACCTTC. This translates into CASSPIQTGWLYGYTF.

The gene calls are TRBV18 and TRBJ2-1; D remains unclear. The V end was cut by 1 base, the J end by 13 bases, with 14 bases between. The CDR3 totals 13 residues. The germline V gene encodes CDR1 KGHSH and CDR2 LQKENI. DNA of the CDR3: TGTGCCAGCTCACCACTCCGAGCTAGTGTTCAGTTCTTC. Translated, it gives CASSPLRASVQFF.

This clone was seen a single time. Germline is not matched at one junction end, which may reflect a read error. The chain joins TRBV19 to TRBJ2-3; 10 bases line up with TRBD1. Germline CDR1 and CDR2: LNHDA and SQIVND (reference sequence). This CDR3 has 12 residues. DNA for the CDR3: TGTGCCAGTAGTCCTACATCCGGGACAGGGGCTTTT. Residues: CASSPTSGTGAF.

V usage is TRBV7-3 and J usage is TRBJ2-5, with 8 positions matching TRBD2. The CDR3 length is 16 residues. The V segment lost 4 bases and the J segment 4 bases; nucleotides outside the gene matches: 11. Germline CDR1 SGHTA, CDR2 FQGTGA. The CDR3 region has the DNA TGTGCCAGCAGCTCCACGACTGGCAGCGGGGGAGAGACCCAGTACTTC. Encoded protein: CASSSTTGSGGETQYF.

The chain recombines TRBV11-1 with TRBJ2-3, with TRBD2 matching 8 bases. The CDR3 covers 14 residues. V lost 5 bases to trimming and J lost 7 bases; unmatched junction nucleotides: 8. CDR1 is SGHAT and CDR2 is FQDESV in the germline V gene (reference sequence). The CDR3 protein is CASSRGGRANTQYF. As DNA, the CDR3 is TGTGCCAGCAGCCGCGGGGGGCGGGCAAATACGCAGTATTTT. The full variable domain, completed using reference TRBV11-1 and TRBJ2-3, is EAEVAQSPRYKITEKSQAVAFWCDPISGHATLYWYRQILGQGPELLVQFQDESVVDDSQLPKDRFSAERLKGVDSTLKIQPAELGDSAMYLCASSRGGRANTQYFGPGTRLTVL.

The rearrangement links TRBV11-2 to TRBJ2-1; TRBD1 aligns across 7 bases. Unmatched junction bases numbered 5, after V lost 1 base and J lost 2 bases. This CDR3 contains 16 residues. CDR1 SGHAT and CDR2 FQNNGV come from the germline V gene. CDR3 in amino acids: CASSLVPGQPYNEQFF. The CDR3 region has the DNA TGTGCCAGCAGCTTAGTACCGGGACAGCCCTACAATGAGCAGTTCTTC. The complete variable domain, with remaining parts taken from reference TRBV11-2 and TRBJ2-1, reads EAGVAQSPRYKIIEKRQSVAFWCNPISGHATLYWYQQILGQGPKLLIQFQNNGVVDDSQLPKDRFSAERLKGVDSTLKIQPAKLEDSAVYLCASSLVPGQPYNEQFFGPGTRLTVL.

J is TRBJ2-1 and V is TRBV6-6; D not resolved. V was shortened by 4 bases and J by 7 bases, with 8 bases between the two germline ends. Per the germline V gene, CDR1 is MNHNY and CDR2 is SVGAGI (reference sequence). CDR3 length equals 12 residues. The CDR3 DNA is TGTGCCAGCAGTTTCGAGCGTAATGAGCAGTTCTTC. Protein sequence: CASSFERNEQFF.

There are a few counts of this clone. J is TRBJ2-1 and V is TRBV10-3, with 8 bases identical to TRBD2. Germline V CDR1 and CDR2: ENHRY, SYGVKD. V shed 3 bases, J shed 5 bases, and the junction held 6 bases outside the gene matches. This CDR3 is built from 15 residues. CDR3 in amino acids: CAISDSAGEHNEQFF. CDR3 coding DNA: TGTGCCATCAGTGATTCAGCGGGGGAACACAATGAGCAGTTCTTC.

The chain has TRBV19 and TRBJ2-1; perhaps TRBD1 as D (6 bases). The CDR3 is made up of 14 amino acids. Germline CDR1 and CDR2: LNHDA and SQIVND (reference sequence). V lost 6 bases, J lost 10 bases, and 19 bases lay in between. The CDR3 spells CASRTILTGREQFF. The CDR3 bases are TGTGCCAGTAGAACCATTTTGACAGGTCGGGAGCAGTTCTTC.

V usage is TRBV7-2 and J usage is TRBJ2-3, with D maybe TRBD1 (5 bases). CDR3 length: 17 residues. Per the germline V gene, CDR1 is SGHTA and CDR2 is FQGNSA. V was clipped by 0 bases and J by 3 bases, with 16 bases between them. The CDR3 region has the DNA TGTGCCAGCAGCTTAGCGTCAGGGCGGTCATGGACAGATACGCAGTATTTT. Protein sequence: CASSLASGRSWTDTQYF.

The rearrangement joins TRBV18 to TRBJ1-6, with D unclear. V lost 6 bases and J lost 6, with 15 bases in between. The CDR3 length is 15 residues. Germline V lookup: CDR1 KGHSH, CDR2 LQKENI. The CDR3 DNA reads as TGTGCCAGCTCGAAGGAGAATCAAGCTAATTCACCCCTCCACTTT. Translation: CASSKENQANSPLHF.

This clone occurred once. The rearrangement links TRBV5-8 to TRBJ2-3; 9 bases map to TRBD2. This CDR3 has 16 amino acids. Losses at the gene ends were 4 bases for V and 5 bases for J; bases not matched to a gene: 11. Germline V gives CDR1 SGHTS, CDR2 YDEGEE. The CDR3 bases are TGTGCCAGCAGCAAAGTTGGCGGGGGGGCGATAGATACGCAGTATTTT. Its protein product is CASSKVGGGAIDTQYF. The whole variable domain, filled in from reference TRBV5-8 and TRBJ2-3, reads EAGVTQSPTHLIKTRGQQATLRCSPISGHTSVYWYQQALGLGLQFLLWYDEGEERNRGNFPPRFSGRQFPNYSSELNVNALELEDSALYLCASSKVGGGAIDTQYFGPGTRLTVL.

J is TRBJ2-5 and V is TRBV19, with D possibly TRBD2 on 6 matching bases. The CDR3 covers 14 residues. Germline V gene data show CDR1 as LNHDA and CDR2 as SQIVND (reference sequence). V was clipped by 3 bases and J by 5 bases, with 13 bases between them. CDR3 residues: CASSITDYSETQYF. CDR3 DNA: TGTGCCAGTAGTATCACGGACTACTCGGAGACCCAGTACTTC.